What follows is one T cell receptor beta chain and its context. These data come from a study of shared clonotypes between healthy human individuals. As for the study in general: Donor ages ranged 18 to 49 years: a couple of women, three men.

The CDR3 has 14 amino acids. Deletions cut 4 bases from V and 5 bases from J, with 11 bases between. Germline values: CDR1 MNHEY, CDR2 SMNVEV (reference sequence). Assay: immunoSEQ multiplex PCR; the TCRdb copy retains only in-frame clones and omits some. The sample lists approximately 2.1 million clones; approximately 95% were seen once. Only Caucasian adults living in Nashville, Tennessee made up the donor group. The sequenced material came from naive CD4+ T cells from PBMCs. Subset meaning: CD45RA+ positively selected. This rearrangement joins TRBV27 to TRBJ2-2; no definite D call. This receptor was taken from a young man in good health. Some clones in this sample may be carry-over from other donors' samples. The CDR3: CASSSHRPTGELFF. The CDR3 bases are TGTGCCAGCAGTTCGCACAGACCGACCGGGGAGCTGTTTTTT.